The 26 T cell receptor beta chains below come from one sample, sequenced in a study of cytomegalovirus exposure and HLA in healthy donors. A multiplex PCR was run with 60 Vbeta primers and 13 Jbeta primers. The protocol was immunoSEQ multiplex PCR, while the TCRdb copy is restricted to in-frame clones and leaves out a portion. The table shows some 180,000 clones, with 82% occurring only once. The sequencing sample was made of PBMCs. The receptors shown here come from a middle-aged man in good health and CMV-seronegative.

The V call is TRBV7-2, the J call TRBJ2-7; TRBD1 is a possible D gene (5 bases). Germline V gene data show CDR1 as SGHTA and CDR2 as FQGNSA. The V gene lost 1 base and the J gene lost 9 bases, with 13 bases spanning the gap. CDR3 length equals 13 residues. CDR3 residues: CASSLDSGPWQYF. The CDR3 DNA sequence: TGTGCCAGCAGCTTAGATTCAGGGCCATGGCAGTACTTC.

J is TRBJ2-7 and V is TRBV7-9; perhaps TRBD2 as D (6 bases). The CDR3 totals 13 residues. V shed 7 bases and J shed 2 bases, with 12 bases lying between them. Germline loops: CDR1 SEHNR, CDR2 FQNEAQ (reference sequence). CDR3 sequence reads: CASTAERAYEQYF. CDR3 nucleotides: TGTGCCAGCACCGCGGAGCGGGCCTACGAGCAGTACTTC. The full variable domain, rest sourced from reference TRBV7-9 and TRBJ2-7, is DTGVSQNPRHKITKRGQNVTFRCDPISEHNRLYWYRQTLGQGPEFLTYFQNEAQLEKSRLLSDRFSAERPKGSFSTLEIQRTEQGDSAMYLCASTAERAYEQYFGPGTRLTVT.

The chain employs TRBV5-4 and TRBJ1-1; TRBD1 matches at 9 bases. The CDR3 is 13 residues long. Germline-derived CDR1 and CDR2 are SGHNT and YYREEE (reference sequence). V lost 5 bases to trimming and J lost 8 bases; unmatched junction nucleotides: 7. The CDR3 region is CASSPGTGPEAFF. In nucleotides, the CDR3 is TGTGCCAGCAGTCCCGGGACAGGGCCCGAAGCTTTCTTT. Full variable domain (rest looked up from reference TRBV5-4 and TRBJ1-1): ETGVTQSPTHLIKTRGQQVTLRCSSQSGHNTVSWYQQALGQGPQFIFQYYREEENGRGNFPPRFSGLQFPNYSSELNVNALELDDSALYLCASSPGTGPEAFFGQGTRLTVV.

The CDR3 reads CASSLAGGYYNEQFF. The CDR3, as DNA: TGTGCCAGCAGTTTAGCGGGGGGTTACTACAATGAGCAGTTCTTC. This sequence joins TRBV27 and TRBJ2-1; 8 nucleotides agree with TRBD2. The germline CDR1 and CDR2 sequences are MNHEY and SMNVEV (reference sequence). The CDR3 consists of 15 residues. V shed 2 bases and J 3 bases; nucleotides not matched to a gene: 3.

The chain is built from TRBV30 and TRBJ2-1; the D is unclear. Germline-derived CDR1 and CDR2 are GTSNPN and SVGIG (reference sequence). The CDR3 is 11 residues long. Trimming left V 3 bases short and J 5 bases short, with 5 bases between. The CDR3 loop is CAWRQNNEQFF. CDR3 DNA sequence: TGTGCCTGGAGACAAAACAATGAGCAGTTCTTC.

This rearrangement joins TRBV18 to TRBJ2-7, with TRBD1 matching over 9 bases. Trimming cost V 0 bases and J 5 bases; bases outside gene matches: 8. The length of the CDR3 is 16 residues. CDR1 KGHSH and CDR2 LQKENI come from the germline V gene. The CDR3 DNA sequence: TGTGCCAGCTCACCACCCCCGGGGACAGGGCAGAACGAGCAGTACTTC. It translates to CASSPPPGTGQNEQYF. Full variable domain (remainder filled in from reference TRBV18 and TRBJ2-7): NAGVMQNPRHLVRRRGQEARLRCSPMKGHSHVYWYRQLPEEGLKFMVYLQKENIIDESGMPKERFSAEFPKEGPSILRIQQVVRGDSAAYFCASSPPPGTGQNEQYFGPGTRLTVT.

The chain carries TRBV7-2 and TRBJ1-4; TRBD1 matches 7 bases. This CDR3 has 14 amino acids. The junction had 8 bases not matched to a gene; V was cut back by 5 bases and J by 8 bases. Looked up from germline, CDR1 is SGHTA and CDR2 is FQGNSA. The CDR3 coding sequence is TGTGCCAGCAGCCCCCAGGACAGGAACGAAAAACTGTTTTTT. Translated: CASSPQDRNEKLFF.

The J gene is TRBJ2-5, the V gene TRBV7-2; 8 nucleotides line up with TRBD1. The germline V gene has CDR1 SGHTA and CDR2 FQGNSA. This CDR3 is 17 amino acids long. Germline trimming cut 1 base from V and 2 bases from J; bases unmatched to any gene: 9. CDR3 DNA: TGTGCCAGCAGCTTAGGGTTAGGGACAGGTTCACAAGAGACCCAGTACTTC. Translating gives CASSLGLGTGSQETQYF.

This chain uses TRBV6-5 with TRBJ2-1; 7 bases fit TRBD1. CDR3 length equals 15 residues. Germline CDR1 and CDR2: MNHEY and SVGAGI. The J segment lost 0 bases and the V segment lost 2 bases, leaving 1 base of the junction unmatched. DNA of the CDR3: TGTGCCAGCAGTTACAGGGACAGCTCCTACAATGAGCAGTTCTTC. Translation: CASSYRDSSYNEQFF.

The V and J genes are TRBV4-1 and TRBJ2-7; tentatively, D is TRBD2 (6 bases). The CDR3 covers 14 residues. Germline loops: CDR1 MGHRA, CDR2 YSYEKL. V lost 0 bases and J 3 bases, leaving 9 bases between the germline ends. The CDR3 sequence is CASSQDRGSYEQYF. The CDR3 region has the DNA TGCGCCAGCAGCCAAGATCGGGGGAGCTACGAGCAGTACTTC.

V gene TRBV7-9 combines with J gene TRBJ2-7; 9 bases align to TRBD1. The CDR3 is 17 residues long. CDR1 and CDR2 from the germline V gene are SEHNR and FQNEAQ (reference sequence). V was pared by 5 bases and J by 1 base, with 12 bases of the junction left unmatched. For the CDR3, the DNA is TGTGCCAGCAGCAACCGAACCGGGACAGGGTCGTCCTACGAGCAGTACTTC. This sequence encodes CASSNRTGTGSSYEQYF.

The chain is built from TRBV4-3 and TRBJ1-3; D call uncertain. Trimming pared 0 bases from V and 0 bases from J, leaving 15 bases between. CDR1 and CDR2 (germline): LGHNA, YSLEER. The CDR3 extends over 18 amino acids. CDR3: CASSQDPQQTYSGNTIYF. In nucleotides, the CDR3 is TGCGCCAGCAGCCAAGATCCCCAGCAGACATACTCTGGAAACACCATATATTTT.

This clone was detected only a few times. The V gene is TRBV19, the J gene TRBJ1-2; D is ambiguous. Germline values: CDR1 LNHDA, CDR2 SQIVND (reference sequence). The CDR3 extends over 13 amino acids. Trimming removed 8 bases from V and 2 bases from J, with 12 bases in between. In nucleotides, the CDR3 is TGTGCCAGTCGCCCGCGGGCGAACTATGGCTACACCTTC. This sequence encodes CASRPRANYGYTF.

The V call is TRBV9, the J call TRBJ1-4; TRBD1 might be the D (5 bases). Per the germline V gene, CDR1 is SGDLS and CDR2 is YYNGEE. The V gene lost 0 bases and the J gene lost 2 bases, with 11 bases spanning the gap. This CDR3 has 16 amino acids. CDR3 sequence reads: CASSVGGANTNEKLFF. CDR3 nucleotide sequence: TGTGCCAGCAGCGTAGGTGGGGCAAACACTAATGAAAAACTGTTTTTT.

This sequence joins TRBV21-1 and TRBJ2-1; the table's D gene call, TRBD2, was not cross checked with the DNA. TRBV21-1 is a listed pseudogene. CDR3 size: 18 residues. The CDR3 DNA follows: TGTGCCAGCAGCAATCGACCGAGGACTGCGAGCACCTACAATGAGCAGTTCTTC. Translation: CASSNRPRTASTYNEQFF.

This rearrangement joins TRBV5-1 to TRBJ2-2; 10 positions match TRBD2. The trim removed 4 bases at V and 4 bases at J, leaving 7 bases unmatched. The CDR3 spans 16 residues. Germline assignment: CDR1 SGHRS and CDR2 YFSETQ. The CDR3 DNA sequence: TGCGCCAGCAGCCTCCTAGCGGGAGCTGGCACCGGGGAGCTGTTTTTT. It codes for CASSLLAGAGTGELFF.

The V gene is TRBV7-2, the J gene TRBJ1-1; D not certain. Trimming took 3 bases from V and 5 from J, leaving 16 bases between them. CDR3 length equals 15 residues. The V gene's germline CDR1 is SGHTA and CDR2 FQGNSA. The CDR3 reads CASSFGGGQRTEAFF. In DNA, the CDR3 is TGTGCCAGCAGCTTCGGTGGAGGGCAACGGACTGAAGCTTTCTTT.

V gene TRBV27 combines with J gene TRBJ1-1, with D unresolved. In germline, CDR1 is MNHEY, CDR2 SMNVEV (reference sequence). This CDR3 has 21 amino acids. The V and J ends lost 3 bases and 2 bases respectively, with 31 bases between them. CDR3 coding DNA: TGTGCCAGCAGTTTCCACTCTCCGGGTTCTACTCCCCGGTCGGGAAACACTGAAGCTTTCTTT. This encodes CASSFHSPGSTPRSGNTEAFF.

V usage is TRBV19 and J usage is TRBJ1-2; D not certain. This CDR3 region has 13 residues. From germline, CDR1 is LNHDA and CDR2 SQIVND (reference sequence). Deletions cut 8 bases from V and 8 bases from J, with 18 bases between. CDR3 amino acids: CASGDIRAGGYTF. The CDR3 DNA follows: TGTGCCAGTGGCGACATTCGAGCGGGGGGCTACACCTTC.

The chain employs TRBV19 and TRBJ1-5; D perhaps matches TRBD1 (6 bases). V was clipped by 5 bases and J by 2 bases, with 13 bases between them. Germline CDR1 reads LNHDA; CDR2 reads SQIVND (reference sequence). The CDR3 sequence is 15 residues long. For the CDR3, the DNA is TGTGCCAGTAGTTACAGGGAAGTCGGCAATCAGCCCCAGCATTTT. It yields the protein CASSYREVGNQPQHF.

The chain combines TRBV19 with TRBJ2-7; D is perhaps TRBD2 (7 bases). The CDR3 length is 19 residues. V shed 5 bases and J shed 0 bases, with 26 bases lying between them. Germline CDR1 LNHDA, CDR2 SQIVND (reference sequence). The CDR3 DNA is TGTGCCAGTAGTTCGTCGGGACTGCTCGGGGGGCGGGACTCCTACGAGCAGTACTTC. As protein: CASSSSGLLGGRDSYEQYF. The full variable domain, with the rest looked up from reference TRBV19 and TRBJ2-7, is DGGITQSPKYLFRKEGQNVTLSCEQNLNHDAMYWYRQDPGQGLRLIYYSQIVNDFQKGDIAEGYSVSREKKESFPLTVTSAQKNPTAFYLCASSSSGLLGGRDSYEQYFGPGTRLTVT.

The chain employs TRBV29-1 and TRBJ2-1; 10 positions match TRBD1. V gave up 6 bases and J gave up 7 bases; unmatched junction bases: 12. Germline V gene data show CDR1 as SQVTM and CDR2 as ANQGSEA. The CDR3 extends over 15 amino acids. The CDR3 DNA follows: TGCAGCGTCGCGAAACCGGGACAGGGGTCGAATGAGCAGTTCTTC. It is translated as CSVAKPGQGSNEQFF.

The chain uses TRBV27 and TRBJ2-3; no clear D. The length of the CDR3 is 15 residues. With 3 bases removed from V and 0 bases from J, the gap between germline ends came to 10 bases. Germline V CDR1 and CDR2: MNHEY, SMNVEV (reference sequence). The CDR3 DNA sequence: TGTGCCAGCAGTTTCCGTGACAAGAGCACAGATACGCAGTATTTT. Translation gives CASSFRDKSTDTQYF.

The chain employs TRBV28 and TRBJ2-5; 7 bases are a match to TRBD1. Losses at the gene ends were 6 bases for V and 1 base for J; bases not matched to a gene: 8. The CDR3 covers 15 residues. Germline-derived CDR1 and CDR2 are MDHEN and SYDVKM. The CDR3 loop is CASSTGQDLQETQYF. The CDR3 coding sequence is TGTGCCAGCAGCACAGGACAGGACCTCCAAGAGACCCAGTACTTC.

This clone has only one observation. V usage is TRBV6-5 and J usage is TRBJ1-1, with TRBD1 identical over 7 bases. J gave up 1 base and V 7 bases, and 3 bases lay outside the gene matches. Per the germline V gene, CDR1 is MNHEY and CDR2 is SVGAGI. CDR3 size: 13 residues. The CDR3 bases are TGTGCCAGCAACAGACAGGGGAACACTGAAGCTTTCTTT. It yields the protein CASNRQGNTEAFF.

The chain combines TRBV7-3 with TRBJ2-1, with TRBD2 matching over 8 bases. CDR1 is SGHTA and CDR2 is FQGTGA in the germline V gene. The length of the CDR3 is 14 residues. Losses at the gene ends were 2 bases for V and 10 bases for J; bases not matched to a gene: 7. The CDR3 loop reads CASSLAGGGGEQFF. CDR3 bases: TGTGCCAGCAGCTTAGCGGGGGGAGGAGGGGAGCAGTTCTTC. The entire variable domain, with the rest obtained from reference TRBV7-3 and TRBJ2-1, is as follows: GAGVSQTPSNKVTEKGKYVELRCDPISGHTALYWYRQSLGQGPEFLIYFQGTGAADDSGLPNDRFFAVRPEGSVSTLKIQRTERGDSAVYLCASSLAGGGGEQFFGPGTRLTVL.